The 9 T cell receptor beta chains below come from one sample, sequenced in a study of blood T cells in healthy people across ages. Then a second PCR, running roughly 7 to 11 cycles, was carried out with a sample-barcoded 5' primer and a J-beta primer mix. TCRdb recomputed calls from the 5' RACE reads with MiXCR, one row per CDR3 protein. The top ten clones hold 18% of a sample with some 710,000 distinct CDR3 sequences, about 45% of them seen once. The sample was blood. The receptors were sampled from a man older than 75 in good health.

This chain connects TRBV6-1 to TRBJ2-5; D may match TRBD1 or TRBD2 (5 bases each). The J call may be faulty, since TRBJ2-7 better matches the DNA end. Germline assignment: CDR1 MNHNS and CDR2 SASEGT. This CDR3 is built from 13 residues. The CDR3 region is CASTEWDGYEQYF. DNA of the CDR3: TGTGCCAGCACCGAGTGGGACGGCTACGAGCAGTACTTC.

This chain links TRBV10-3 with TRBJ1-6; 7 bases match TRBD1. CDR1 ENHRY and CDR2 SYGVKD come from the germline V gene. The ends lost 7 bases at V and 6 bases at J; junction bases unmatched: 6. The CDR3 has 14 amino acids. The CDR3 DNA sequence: TGTGCCATCAATTCTGGGGACAGTAATTCACCCCTCCACTTT. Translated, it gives CAINSGDSNSPLHF.

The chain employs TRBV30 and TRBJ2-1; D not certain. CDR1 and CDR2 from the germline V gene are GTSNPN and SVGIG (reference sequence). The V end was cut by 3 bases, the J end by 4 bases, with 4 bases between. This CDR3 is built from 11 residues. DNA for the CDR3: TGTGCCTGGAGCCGTTACAATGAGCAGTTCTTC. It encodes CAWSRYNEQFF.

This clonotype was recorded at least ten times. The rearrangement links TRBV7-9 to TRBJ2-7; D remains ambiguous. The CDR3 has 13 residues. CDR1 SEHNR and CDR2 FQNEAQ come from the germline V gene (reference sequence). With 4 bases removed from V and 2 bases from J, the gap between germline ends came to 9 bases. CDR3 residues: CASSSGRAYEQYF. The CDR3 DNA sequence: TGTGCCAGCAGCTCCGGACGAGCCTACGAGCAGTACTTC.

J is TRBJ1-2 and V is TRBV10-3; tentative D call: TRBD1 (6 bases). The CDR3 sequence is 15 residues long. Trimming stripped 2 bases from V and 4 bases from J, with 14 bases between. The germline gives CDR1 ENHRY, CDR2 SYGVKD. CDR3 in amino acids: CAISERQAESYGYTF. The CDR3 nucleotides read TGTGCCATCAGTGAGCGACAGGCTGAATCCTATGGCTACACCTTC.

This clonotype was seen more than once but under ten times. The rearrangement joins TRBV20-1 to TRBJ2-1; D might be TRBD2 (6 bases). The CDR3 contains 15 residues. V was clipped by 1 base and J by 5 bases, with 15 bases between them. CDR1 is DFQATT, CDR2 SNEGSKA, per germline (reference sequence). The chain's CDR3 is CSARAPFSGDNEQFF. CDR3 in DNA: TGCAGTGCTAGAGCCCCTTTTAGCGGAGACAATGAGCAGTTCTTC.

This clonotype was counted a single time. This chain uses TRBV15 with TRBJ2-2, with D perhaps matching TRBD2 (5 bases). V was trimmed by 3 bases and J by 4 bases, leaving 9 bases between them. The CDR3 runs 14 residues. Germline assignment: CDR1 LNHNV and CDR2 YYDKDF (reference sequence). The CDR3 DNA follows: TGTGCCACCAGCAGGCAGGACTTCACCGGGGAGCTGTTTTTT. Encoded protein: CATSRQDFTGELFF.

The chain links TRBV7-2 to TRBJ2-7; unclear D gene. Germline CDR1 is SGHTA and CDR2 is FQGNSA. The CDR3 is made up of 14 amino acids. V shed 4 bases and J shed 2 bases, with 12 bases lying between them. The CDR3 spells CASSSAPTTYEQYF. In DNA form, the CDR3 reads TGTGCCAGCAGCTCCGCCCCAACCACCTACGAGCAGTACTTC.

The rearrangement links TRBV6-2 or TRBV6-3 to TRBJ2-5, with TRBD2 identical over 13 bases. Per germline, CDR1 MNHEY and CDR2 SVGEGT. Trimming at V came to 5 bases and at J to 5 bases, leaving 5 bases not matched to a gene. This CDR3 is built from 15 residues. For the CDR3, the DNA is TGTGCCAGCAGTGGGACTAGCGGGACGCGTGAGACCCAGTACTTC. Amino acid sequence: CASSGTSGTRETQYF.